This TCR beta chain was found in a study of T cell repertoires in cytomegalovirus infection. Study results and limitations: Accumulated public TCR beta family frequency recognized individuals carrying CMV together with the relevant HLA.

Each CDR3 protein is one row after TCRdb ran MiXCR on the reads. The sample includes over 150,000 distinct CDR3 sequences, about 21% of them seen just once. Trimming left V 5 bases short and J 6 bases short, with 10 bases between. The CDR3 length is 13 residues. Germline CDR1 is SGHAT and CDR2 is FQNNGV. This clonotype came up many times. Its antigen is currently unknown. The receptor was isolated from a human donor in good health (CMV status not recorded). Some clones in this sample may be carry-over from other donors' samples. The sequencing sample was made of PBMCs. The chain joins TRBV11-2 to TRBJ2-2; D remains unclear. The CDR3 DNA sequence: TGTGCCAGCAGCCCCATCCGTTCCGGGGAGCTGTTTTTT. It codes for CASSPIRSGELFF.